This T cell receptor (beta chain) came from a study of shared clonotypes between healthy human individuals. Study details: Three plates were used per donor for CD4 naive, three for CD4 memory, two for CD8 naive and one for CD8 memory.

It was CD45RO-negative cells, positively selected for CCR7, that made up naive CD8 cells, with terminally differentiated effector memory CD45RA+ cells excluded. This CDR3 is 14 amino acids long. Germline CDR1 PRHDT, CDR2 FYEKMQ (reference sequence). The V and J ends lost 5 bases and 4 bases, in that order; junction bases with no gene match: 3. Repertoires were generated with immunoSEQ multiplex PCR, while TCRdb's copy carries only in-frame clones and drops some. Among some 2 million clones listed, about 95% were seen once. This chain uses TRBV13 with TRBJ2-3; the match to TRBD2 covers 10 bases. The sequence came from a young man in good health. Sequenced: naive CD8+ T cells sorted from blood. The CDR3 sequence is CASSQGTSADTQYF. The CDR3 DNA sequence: TGTGCCAGCAGCCAAGGGACTAGCGCAGATACGCAGTATTTT.